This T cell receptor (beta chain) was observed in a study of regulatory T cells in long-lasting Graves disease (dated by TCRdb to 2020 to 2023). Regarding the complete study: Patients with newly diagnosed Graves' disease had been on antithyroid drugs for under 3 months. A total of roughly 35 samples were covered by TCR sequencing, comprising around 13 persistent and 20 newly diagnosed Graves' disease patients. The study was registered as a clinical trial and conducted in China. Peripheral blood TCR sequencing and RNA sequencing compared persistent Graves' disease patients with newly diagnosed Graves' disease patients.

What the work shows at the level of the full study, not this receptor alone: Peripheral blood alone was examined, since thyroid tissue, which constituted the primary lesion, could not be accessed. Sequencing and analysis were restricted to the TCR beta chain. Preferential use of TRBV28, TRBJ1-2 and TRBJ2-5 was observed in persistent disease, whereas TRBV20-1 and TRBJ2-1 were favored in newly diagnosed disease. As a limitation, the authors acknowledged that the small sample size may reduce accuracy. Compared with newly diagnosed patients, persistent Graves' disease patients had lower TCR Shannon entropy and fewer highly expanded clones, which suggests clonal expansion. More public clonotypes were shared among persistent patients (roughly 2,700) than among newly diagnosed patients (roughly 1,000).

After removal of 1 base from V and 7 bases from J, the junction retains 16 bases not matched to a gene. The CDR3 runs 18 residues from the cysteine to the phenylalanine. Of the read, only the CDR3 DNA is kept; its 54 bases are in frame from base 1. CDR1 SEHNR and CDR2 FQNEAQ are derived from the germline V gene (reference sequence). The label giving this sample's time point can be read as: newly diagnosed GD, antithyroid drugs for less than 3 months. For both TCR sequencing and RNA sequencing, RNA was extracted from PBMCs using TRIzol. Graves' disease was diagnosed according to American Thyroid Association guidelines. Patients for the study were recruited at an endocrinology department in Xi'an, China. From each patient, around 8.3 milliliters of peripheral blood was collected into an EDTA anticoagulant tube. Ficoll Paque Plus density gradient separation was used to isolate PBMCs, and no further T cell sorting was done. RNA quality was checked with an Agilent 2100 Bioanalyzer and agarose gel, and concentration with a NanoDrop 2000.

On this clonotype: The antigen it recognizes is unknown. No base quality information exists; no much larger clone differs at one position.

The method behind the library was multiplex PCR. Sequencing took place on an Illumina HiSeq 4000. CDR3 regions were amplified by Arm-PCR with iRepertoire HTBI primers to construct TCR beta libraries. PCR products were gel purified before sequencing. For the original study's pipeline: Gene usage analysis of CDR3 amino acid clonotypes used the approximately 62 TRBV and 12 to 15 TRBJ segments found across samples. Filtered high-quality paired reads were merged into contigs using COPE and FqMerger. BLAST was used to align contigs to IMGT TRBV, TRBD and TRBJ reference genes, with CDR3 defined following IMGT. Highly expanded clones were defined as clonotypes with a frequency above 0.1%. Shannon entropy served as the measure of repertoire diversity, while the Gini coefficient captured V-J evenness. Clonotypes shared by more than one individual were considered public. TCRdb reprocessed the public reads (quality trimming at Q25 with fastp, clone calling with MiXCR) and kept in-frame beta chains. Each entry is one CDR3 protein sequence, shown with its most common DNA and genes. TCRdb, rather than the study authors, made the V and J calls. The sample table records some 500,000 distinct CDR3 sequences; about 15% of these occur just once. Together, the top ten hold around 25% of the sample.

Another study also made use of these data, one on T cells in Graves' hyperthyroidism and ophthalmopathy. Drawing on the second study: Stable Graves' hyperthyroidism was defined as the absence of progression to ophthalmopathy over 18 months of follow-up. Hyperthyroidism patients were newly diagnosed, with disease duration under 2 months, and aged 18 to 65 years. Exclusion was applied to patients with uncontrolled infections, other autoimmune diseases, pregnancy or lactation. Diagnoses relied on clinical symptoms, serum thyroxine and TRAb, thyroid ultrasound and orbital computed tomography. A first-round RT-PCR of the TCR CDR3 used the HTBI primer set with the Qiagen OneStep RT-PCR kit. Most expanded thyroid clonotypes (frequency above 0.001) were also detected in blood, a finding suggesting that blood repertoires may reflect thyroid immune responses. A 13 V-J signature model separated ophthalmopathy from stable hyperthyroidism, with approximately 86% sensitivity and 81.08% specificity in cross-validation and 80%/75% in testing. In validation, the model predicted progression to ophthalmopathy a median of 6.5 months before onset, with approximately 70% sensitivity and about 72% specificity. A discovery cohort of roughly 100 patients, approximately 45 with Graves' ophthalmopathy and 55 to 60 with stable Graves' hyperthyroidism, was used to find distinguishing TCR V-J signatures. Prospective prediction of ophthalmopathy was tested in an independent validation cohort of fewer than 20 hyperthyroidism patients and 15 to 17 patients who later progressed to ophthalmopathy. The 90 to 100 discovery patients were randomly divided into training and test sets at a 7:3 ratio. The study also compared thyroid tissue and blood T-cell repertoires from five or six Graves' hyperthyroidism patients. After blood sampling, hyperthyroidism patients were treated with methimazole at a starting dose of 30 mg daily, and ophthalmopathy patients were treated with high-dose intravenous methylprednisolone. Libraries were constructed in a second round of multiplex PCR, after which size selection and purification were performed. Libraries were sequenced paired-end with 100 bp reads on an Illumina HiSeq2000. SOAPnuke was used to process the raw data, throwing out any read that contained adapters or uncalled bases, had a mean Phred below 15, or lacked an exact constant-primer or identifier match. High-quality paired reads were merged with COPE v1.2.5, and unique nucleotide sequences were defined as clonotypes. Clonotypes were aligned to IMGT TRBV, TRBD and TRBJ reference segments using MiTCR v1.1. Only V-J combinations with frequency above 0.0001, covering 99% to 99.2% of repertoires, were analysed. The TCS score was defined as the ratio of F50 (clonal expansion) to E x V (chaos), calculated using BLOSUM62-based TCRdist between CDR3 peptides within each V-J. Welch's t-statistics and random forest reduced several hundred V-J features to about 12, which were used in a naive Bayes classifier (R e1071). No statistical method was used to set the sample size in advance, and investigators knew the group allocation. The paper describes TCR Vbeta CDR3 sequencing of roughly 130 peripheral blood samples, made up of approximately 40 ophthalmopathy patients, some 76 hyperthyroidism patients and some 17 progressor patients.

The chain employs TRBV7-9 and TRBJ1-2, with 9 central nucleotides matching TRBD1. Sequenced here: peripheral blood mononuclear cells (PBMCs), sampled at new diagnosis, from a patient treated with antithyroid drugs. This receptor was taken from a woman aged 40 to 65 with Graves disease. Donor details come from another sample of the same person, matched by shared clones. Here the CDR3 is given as CASSLGGGTGNAIRGYTF. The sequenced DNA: TGTGCCAGCAGCTTAGGGGGCGGGACAGGGAACGCAATTCGTGGCTACACCTTC.